These 31 T cell receptor beta chains share one sample of origin, sequenced in a study of T cells after yellow fever vaccination. MiXCR, run by TCRdb on the 5' RACE reads, gives a single entry per CDR3 protein. Of 450,000 to 650,000 distinct CDR3 sequences in the sample, about a fifth are singletons; the top ten hold approximately 15%. Source: PBMCs, taken roughly 23 days after the first yellow fever vaccination. Receptors were obtained from a man aged 18 to 35 who received the YFV17D yellow fever vaccine.

This clonotype was seen more than once but under ten times. One end of the junction varies from germline; a read error may be responsible. This sequence joins TRBV20-1 and TRBJ2-4; D is possibly TRBD1 (6 bases). The CDR3 is made up of 12 amino acids. The germline V gene has CDR1 DFQATT and CDR2 SNEGSKA (reference sequence). The CDR3 DNA follows: TGCAGTGCTAGAGGCCCCGGGACAAGCCCATCCTTC. The encoded protein is CSARGPGTSPSF.

The sample holds many counts of this clonotype. The V call is TRBV7-8, the J call TRBJ1-4, with 7 bases identical to TRBD1. Per germline, CDR1 SGHVS and CDR2 FQNEAQ. V was clipped by 0 bases and J by 8 bases; unmatched bases: 6. CDR3 length: 15 amino acids. The CDR3 sequence: CASSLARQGGEKLFF. As DNA, the CDR3 is TGTGCCAGCAGCTTAGCGAGGCAGGGGGGAGAAAAACTGTTTTTT.

The sample holds many counts of this clonotype. The V and J genes are TRBV5-1 and TRBJ2-1; 11 bases agree with TRBD2. Losses at the gene ends were 0 bases for V and 4 bases for J; bases not matched to a gene: 3. CDR3 length: 16 residues. Germline V gene lookup returns CDR1 SGHRS and CDR2 YFSETQ. The CDR3, as DNA: TGCGCCAGCAGCTTGGCTAGCGGGGGGCTGTACAATGAGCAGTTCTTC. Residues: CASSLASGGLYNEQFF.

The chain carries TRBV20-1 and TRBJ2-5; D is ambiguous. V shed 6 bases and J shed 5 bases, with 16 bases lying between them. The CDR3 consists of 13 residues. Per germline, CDR1 DFQATT and CDR2 SNEGSKA (reference sequence). The CDR3 region has the DNA TGCAGTGCATTGGGCCGGGTTGGTGAGACCCAGTACTTC. Protein product: CSALGRVGETQYF.

Only a few counts were recorded for this clonotype. This chain uses TRBV6-2 or TRBV6-3 with TRBJ2-7; D call uncertain. With 4 bases removed from V and 6 bases from J, the gap between germline ends came to 10 bases. The CDR3 is 12 amino acids. Germline values: CDR1 MNHEY, CDR2 SVGEGT. The CDR3: CASSSSHVEQYF. The CDR3 bases are TGTGCCAGCAGTTCCTCCCACGTCGAGCAGTACTTC.

V gene TRBV20-1 combines with J gene TRBJ2-6; 10 nucleotides agree with TRBD2. The CDR3 length is 16 residues. Germline V gene data show CDR1 as DFQATT and CDR2 as SNEGSKA (reference sequence). CDR3 residues: CSSGRGRFTGANVLTF. The CDR3 DNA sequence: TGCAGCAGCGGGAGGGGGCGGTTTACTGGGGCCAACGTCCTGACTTTC.

This clonotype was recorded many times. This chain uses TRBV20-1 with TRBJ1-1; a weak D match, TRBD1 (5 bases). The CDR3 loop spans 16 amino acids. From germline, CDR1 is DFQATT and CDR2 SNEGSKA (reference sequence). Trimming shortened V by 3 bases and J by 4 bases, and 21 bases separated the two germline ends. CDR3 residues: CSARGFTGGRGTEAFF. CDR3 DNA sequence: TGCAGTGCTAGGGGCTTTACCGGGGGACGTGGCACTGAAGCTTTCTTT.

This clonotype was observed a handful of times. CDR3 sequence: CASSFSGTGHQPQHF. The CDR3 DNA sequence: TGCGCCAGCAGCTTCAGTGGAACAGGGCATCAGCCCCAGCATTTT. The chain uses TRBV4-1 and TRBJ1-5, with D tentatively TRBD1 (6 bases). Per the germline V gene, CDR1 is MGHRA and CDR2 is YSYEKL. The length of the CDR3 is 15 residues. V was clipped by 5 bases and J by 5 bases, with 16 bases between them.

This chain uses TRBV4-3 with TRBJ2-1; 7 bases are a match to TRBD1. This CDR3 spans 19 amino acids. After removal of 4 bases from V and 3 bases from J, the junction contained 18 bases not matched to a gene. Germline V gene lookup returns CDR1 LGHNA and CDR2 YSLEER. The CDR3 DNA is TGCGCCAGCAGCCCTTTTCCCCTTAATGAGGGGGCGCACTACAATGAGCAGTTCTTC. This encodes CASSPFPLNEGAHYNEQFF.

The J gene is TRBJ1-3, the V gene TRBV7-2; 7 bases line up with TRBD1. V was clipped by 5 bases and J by 0 bases; unmatched bases: 4. Germline-derived CDR1 and CDR2 are SGHTA and FQGNSA. This CDR3 region has 15 residues. The CDR3 region has the DNA TGTGCCAGCAGCCCGACAGGGAACTCTGGAAACACCATATATTTT. This encodes CASSPTGNSGNTIYF.

This clonotype has just a few counts. The chain combines TRBV6-1 with TRBJ2-1; D possibly corresponds to TRBD2 (6 bases). Trimming cost V 7 bases and J 0 bases, with 13 bases left between them. The CDR3 runs 15 residues. From germline, CDR1 is MNHNS and CDR2 SASEGT. This CDR3 reads CASNRDSSSYNEQFF. CDR3 nucleotide sequence: TGTGCCAGCAATCGGGACTCGAGCTCCTACAATGAGCAGTTCTTC.

The chain combines TRBV18 with TRBJ1-5; 8 bases map to TRBD1. V shed 3 bases and J 6 bases; nucleotides not matched to a gene: 7. CDR1 KGHSH and CDR2 LQKENI come from the germline V gene. The CDR3 loop spans 15 amino acids. CDR3 residues: CASSPRTGRGQPQHF. CDR3 nucleotide sequence: TGTGCCAGCTCACCCCGGACAGGGCGAGGTCAGCCCCAGCATTTT.

The chain joins TRBV7-2 to TRBJ2-3; no clear D. V was cut by 5 bases and J by 6 bases, with 6 bases left in between. This CDR3 region has 11 residues. Per the germline V gene, CDR1 is SGHTA and CDR2 is FQGNSA. The CDR3 loop reads CASSRWDTQYF. CDR3 DNA: TGTGCCAGCAGCCGGTGGGATACGCAGTATTTT.

This clonotype was detected only a few times. The chain couples TRBV20-1 to TRBJ2-2; perhaps D is TRBD1 or TRBD2 (5 bases each). This CDR3 spans 16 amino acids. The germline V and J ends were trimmed by 6 bases and 5 bases, with 22 bases remaining between them. Germline lookup yields CDR1 DFQATT and CDR2 SNEGSKA (reference sequence). The CDR3, as DNA: TGCAGTGCCTCCTCCGGGACCCCGACTGCGACCGGGGAGCTGTTTTTT. This sequence encodes CSASSGTPTATGELFF.

This clonotype was observed at least ten times. The chain couples TRBV12-3 or TRBV12-4 to TRBJ2-2, with unresolved D. This CDR3 comprises 13 residues. With 5 bases removed from V and 2 bases from J, the gap between germline ends came to 6 bases. CDR3 residues: CASSTVNTGELFF. The CDR3 coding sequence is TGTGCCAGCAGTACAGTAAACACCGGGGAGCTGTTTTTT.

This clonotype appeared a few times. The chain carries TRBV29-1 and TRBJ2-7; D gene ambiguous. V was clipped by 0 bases and J by 3 bases, with 9 bases between them. Germline V gene data show CDR1 as SQVTM and CDR2 as ANQGSEA. The CDR3 contains 13 residues. CDR3 loop: CSVEDPRVYEQYF. The CDR3, as DNA: TGCAGCGTTGAAGATCCAAGGGTCTACGAGCAGTACTTC.

The table lists this clonotype with a few counts. V gene TRBV7-3 combines with J gene TRBJ1-1; weak D call: TRBD1 (5 bases). The CDR3 loop spans 16 amino acids. Germline lookup yields CDR1 SGHTA and CDR2 FQGTGA. V was shortened by 0 bases and J by 1 base, with 12 bases between the two germline ends. The CDR3 nucleotides are TGTGCCAGCAGCTTAACTTCGGGGACGGAGAACACTGAAGCTTTCTTT. This encodes CASSLTSGTENTEAFF.

V gene TRBV5-1 combines with J gene TRBJ1-1; 7 nucleotides agree with TRBD1. The CDR3 extends over 12 amino acids. CDR1 and CDR2 (germline): SGHRS, YFSETQ. The junction had 5 bases not matched to a gene; V was cut back by 5 bases and J by 7 bases. The CDR3 protein is CASRQDRLEAFF. In DNA, the CDR3 is TGCGCCAGCAGGCAGGACAGGCTTGAAGCTTTCTTT.

The chain is built from TRBV12-3 or TRBV12-4 and TRBJ2-3; D unresolved. CDR3 length: 15 amino acids. Between the trimmed V and J ends, which lost 7 bases and 0 bases, there was a span of 14 bases. In DNA, the CDR3 is TGTGCCAGCACCCACCGGGCGATTAGCACAGATACGCAGTATTTT. Its translation is CASTHRAISTDTQYF.

The chain carries TRBV21-1 and TRBJ2-5; the listed D gene, TRBD1, was not tested against the DNA. TRBV21-1 is designated a pseudogene. The CDR3 sequence is 16 residues long. The CDR3 is CASSKVAGRYQETQYF. The CDR3 bases are TGTGCCAGCAGCAAAGTTGCAGGGCGGTACCAAGAGACCCAGTACTTC.

The V call is TRBV3-1, the J call TRBJ2-2; D not certain. Trimming took 0 bases from V and 1 from J, leaving 3 bases between them. Germline CDR1 is LGHDT and CDR2 is YNNKEL (reference sequence). The CDR3 has 14 amino acids. This CDR3 is CASSQDENTGELFF. The CDR3 nucleotides are TGTGCCAGCAGCCAAGATGAGAACACCGGGGAGCTGTTTTTT.

The CDR3 DNA follows: TGTGCCAGTAGTATACAGGGGAACTCACCCCTCCACTTT. Its translation: CASSIQGNSPLHF. The chain is built from TRBV19 and TRBJ1-6, with D possibly TRBD1 on 6 matching bases. This CDR3 has 13 amino acids. Trimming stripped 2 bases from V and 10 bases from J, with 9 bases between. The germline V gene has CDR1 LNHDA and CDR2 SQIVND (reference sequence). Variable domain in full (rest from reference TRBV19 and TRBJ1-6): DGGITQSPKYLFRKEGQNVTLSCEQNLNHDAMYWYRQDPGQGLRLIYYSQIVNDFQKGDIAEGYSVSREKKESFPLTVTSAQKNPTAFYLCASSIQGNSPLHFGNGTRLTVT.

Note on this clonotype: It may be a read error: a sequence one base away is much more abundant. The chain couples TRBV20-1 to TRBJ1-1; no definite D call. Germline CDR1 reads DFQATT; CDR2 reads SNEGSKA (reference sequence). This CDR3 region has 11 residues. The CDR3 reads CSPVGATEAFF. In DNA form, the CDR3 reads TGCAGCCCCGTAGGAGCAACTGAAGCTTTCTTT.

This clonotype was recorded only once. The genes are TRBV6-5 and TRBJ1-5; D gene ambiguous. The V and J ends lost 5 bases and 9 bases respectively, with 17 bases between them. This CDR3 has 14 residues. The V gene's germline CDR1 is MNHEY and CDR2 SVGAGI. The CDR3: CASSHQDGVGPQHF. DNA for the CDR3: TGTGCCAGCAGTCACCAGGACGGAGTAGGGCCCCAGCATTTT.

The rearrangement joins TRBV18 to TRBJ1-4; tentatively, D is TRBD1 (5 bases). V was shortened by 3 bases and J by 6 bases, with 11 bases between the two germline ends. Looked up from germline, CDR1 is KGHSH and CDR2 is LQKENI. The CDR3 runs 14 residues. Written as DNA, the CDR3 is TGTGCCAGCTCACCGACAGAAGGGCATGAAAAACTGTTTTTT. Translation gives CASSPTEGHEKLFF.

The V call is TRBV4-2, the J call TRBJ2-2; 10 nucleotides line up with TRBD2. This CDR3 spans 16 amino acids. Germline V gene data show CDR1 as LGHNA and CDR2 as YNFKEQ. V lost 3 bases and J lost 4; bases outside the gene matches: 5. The CDR3 DNA follows: TGTGCCAGCAGCCATGGACAGCGGGGGGGCACCGGGGAGCTGTTTTTT. It codes for CASSHGQRGGTGELFF.

CDR3 DNA sequence: TGTGCCAGCTCACCGGTCTCACAGGGGGATCAGCCCCAGCATTTT. The encoded protein is CASSPVSQGDQPQHF. The rearrangement links TRBV18 to TRBJ1-5; TRBD1 matches at 8 bases. Germline V CDR1 and CDR2: KGHSH, LQKENI. Trimming cost V 3 bases and J 5 bases; bases outside gene matches: 6. The CDR3 has 15 residues.

The J gene is TRBJ2-3, the V gene TRBV24-1; D is ambiguous. The CDR3 consists of 12 residues. Trimming removed 2 bases at V and 5 bases at J, with 4 bases between. The V gene's germline CDR1 is KGHDR and CDR2 SFDVKD. CDR3 bases: TGTGCCACCAGTGATTGGAAAGATACGCAGTATTTT. Translation: CATSDWKDTQYF.

This clonotype was detected only a few times. The rearrangement links TRBV2 to TRBJ2-1; D remains ambiguous. V dropped 2 bases and J dropped 14 bases, with 13 bases sitting between them. This CDR3 is built from 12 residues. The V gene's germline CDR1 is SNHLY and CDR2 FYNNEI. CDR3 DNA sequence: TGTGCCAGCAGTGAAAGGCTAGGCGAGAAGTTCTTC. It encodes CASSERLGEKFF. Full variable domain (remainder filled in from reference TRBV2 and TRBJ2-1): EPEVTQTPSHQVTQMGQEVILRCVPISNHLYFYWYRQILGQKVEFLVSFYNNEISEKSEIFDDQFSVERPDGSNFTLKIRSTKLEDSAMYFCASSERLGEKFFGPGTRLTVL.

In this sample, this clonotype turned up a few times. The chain has TRBV12-3 or TRBV12-4 and TRBJ1-2; D is unresolved. Trimming removed 6 bases at V and 7 bases at J, with 12 bases between. The CDR3 runs to 12 residues. CDR3 coding DNA: TGTGCCAGCAGCATAATGAACAGTGGCTACACCTTC. Its translation: CASSIMNSGYTF.

This rearrangement joins TRBV27 to TRBJ2-2; tentatively, D is TRBD1 (6 bases). V was trimmed by 5 bases and J by 5 bases, leaving 6 bases between them. The CDR3 spans 12 residues. Germline CDR1 is MNHEY and CDR2 is SMNVEV (reference sequence). CDR3 sequence: CASSGQTGELFF. CDR3 bases: TGTGCCAGCAGTGGACAGACCGGGGAGCTGTTTTTT.